This T cell receptor (beta chain) is from a study of T-cell memory formation after mild COVID-19. Study-wide points: The appearance of some responding clones in pre-infection memory suggested that cross-reactive memory joined.

Notes on this clonotype: Its antigen is unknown.

TCRdb re-derived calls from the 5' RACE reads in MiXCR, one entry per CDR3 protein. This sample has 250,000 to 350,000 distinct CDR3 sequences; approximately 15% occur once, and the top ten carry about a fifth. Germline-derived CDR1 and CDR2 are SEHNR and FQNEAQ (reference sequence). The V and J ends lost 3 bases and 1 base respectively, with 12 bases between them. This CDR3 has 15 residues. The chain carries TRBV7-9 and TRBJ2-5, with D perhaps matching TRBD2 (7 bases). The TCR comes from a man younger than 35 who had mild COVID-19 (a few samples of this study predate the infection). Cell type and time point are not known. Sequenced sample: PBMCs or a T cell subset sorted from them (not recorded which). The CDR3 DNA reads TGTGCCAGCAGCTTTTTCGGGGGGCCCCAAGAGACCCAGTACTTC. This sequence encodes CASSFFGGPQETQYF.